Listed below are T cell receptor beta chains from one sample, sequenced in a study of blood T cell repertoires in COVID-19. Clones were read by immunoSEQ multiplex PCR, and TCRdb kept only the in-frame ones, dropping some. This table holds 150,000 to 200,000 clones, almost 85% found once. Material: peripheral blood. Every receptor here comes from a human donor with acute or convalescent COVID-19. The donor label of this sample is uncertain. Each CDR3 is given with its conserved first and last residue. A D gene is named only where the DNA matches it firmly. Some rows have no size entry. The others give once, few or many, or a class for an expanded clone.

TRBV9	TRBJ1-2	.	TRBD1	TGTGCCAGCAGCGTGACAGGGGATGGCTACACCTTC	CASSVTGDGYTF
TRBV28	TRBJ1-4	.	TRBD1	TGTGCCAGCAGGCCGACAGGGATTAATGAAAAACTGTTTTTT	CASRPTGINEKLFF
TRBV29-1	TRBJ2-5	.	.	TGCAGCGTTGAAGTGGAAGGGACACTTAGGGTGTACCAAGAGACCCAGTACTTC	CSVEVEGTLRVYQETQYF
TRBV7-2	TRBJ2-7	.	TRBD2	TGTGCCAGCAGCTTAGTTACATCTAGCGGGAAAGAGCAGTACTTC	CASSLVTSSGKEQYF
TRBV11-3	TRBJ2-1	.	TRBD1	TGTGCCAGCAGCACCTCGGACAGGGTCGGCAATGAGCAGTTCTTC	CASSTSDRVGNEQFF
TRBV11-2	TRBJ1-5	.	.	TGTGCCAGCAGCTTGGAGAGGGGGTTGAGCAATCAGCCCCAGCATTTT	CASSLERGLSNQPQHF
TRBV7-9	TRBJ2-5	once	TRBD2	TGTGCCAGCAGCTTATTAGCGGGAGTTAACCAAGAGACCCAGTACTTC	CASSLLAGVNQETQYF
TRBV3-1/TRBV3-2	TRBJ2-7	.	.	TGTGCCAGCAGCCTCGGGGGGCGGAGTTACGAGCAGTACTTC	CASSLGGRSYEQYF
TRBV11-2	TRBJ1-5	.	TRBD1	TGTGCCAGCAGCACAGGGGGCAATCAGCCCCAGCATTTT	CASSTGGNQPQHF
TRBV30	TRBJ1-2	.	TRBD1	TGTGCCTGGAGTCGACAGGGGGGGAGTGGCTACACCTTC	CAWSRQGGSGYTF
TRBV24-1	TRBJ2-1	.	TRBD2	TGTGCCACCAGTGACCAGACTAGCGATGAGCAGTTCTTC	CATSDQTSDEQFF
TRBV6-5	TRBJ2-5	.	TRBD1	TGTGCCAGCGGGGACAGGGGCCTCTCTGGGACCCAGTACTTC	CASGDRGLSGTQYF
TRBV3-1/TRBV3-2	TRBJ2-7	.	TRBD2	TGTGCCAGCAGCCAGGGACTAGCGCTCCCCTACGAGCAGTACTTC	CASSQGLALPYEQYF
TRBV20-1	TRBJ2-7	.	TRBD2	TGCAGTGCTAGTAAGATAGCGGGAGGTCCCTACGAGCAGTACTTC	CSASKIAGGPYEQYF
TRBV6-5	TRBJ2-2	.	.	TGTGCCAGCACCCCGAGGCCGGCTGGCACCGGGGAGCTGTTTTTT	CASTPRPAGTGELFF
TRBV27	TRBJ1-6	.	TRBD1	TGTGCCAGCAGGAGGTCCGGGACAGAATATAATTCACCCCTCCACTTT	CASRRSGTEYNSPLHF
TRBV7-2	TRBJ2-7	few	.	TGTGCCAGCAGTCCACATCCCGACTACGAGCAGTACTTC	CASSPHPDYEQYF
TRBV27	TRBJ1-1	.	.	TGTGCCAGCAGTTTATACGGGAACACTGAAGCTTTCTTT	CASSLYGNTEAFF
TRBV6-6	TRBJ1-2	.	TRBD1	TGTGCCAGCAGGCAGGACAGGGGTGAAGGGGATGGCTACACCTTC	CASRQDRGEGDGYTF
TRBV6-2/TRBV6-3	TRBJ2-1	once	TRBD2	TGTGCCAGCAGCCCCCCCGGGACTAGCGGGTTGGTGGGGGAGCAGTTCTTC	CASSPPGTSGLVGEQFF
TRBV27	TRBJ1-2	.	.	TGTGCCAGCAGTCCAAACCGTCCTACGGGGGGCTATGGCTACACCTTC	CASSPNRPTGGYGYTF
TRBV7-3	TRBJ2-7	.	TRBD1	TGTGCCAGCAGCGTTACGGGACAGGGCTTTTACGAGCAGTACTTC	CASSVTGQGFYEQYF
TRBV19	TRBJ1-2	.	.	TGTGCCAGTAGTATCCTCCGGACAGCTAACTATGGCTACACCTTC	CASSILRTANYGYTF
TRBV18	TRBJ1-1	.	.	TGTGCCAGCTCACCGGGACAAAACACTGAAGCTTTCTTT	CASSPGQNTEAFF
TRBV10-3	TRBJ2-5	.	.	TGTGCCATCAGTGAGCACCCTGGGGGGGAGACCCAGTACTTC	CAISEHPGGETQYF
TRBV7-2	TRBJ1-1	.	TRBD1	TGTGCCAGCAGCTTAGTAGACAGGGGCGAAGCTTTCTTT	CASSLVDRGEAFF